A single sample gave rise to the 5 T cell receptor beta chains below, sequenced in a study of siplizumab effects on memory and regulatory T cells. Produced via immunoSEQ multiplex PCR; TCRdb's table is partial and in-frame only. The sample has about 120,000 clones; around 95% are singletons. Sequences were obtained from non-Treg CD4+ T cells sorted from blood. The receptor source for this set is a human donor in good health.

The chain has TRBV10-3 and TRBJ1-4; D gene uncertain. The CDR3 totals 13 residues. V was clipped by 3 bases and J by 6 bases, with 8 bases between them. From germline, CDR1 is ENHRY and CDR2 SYGVKD. The CDR3 DNA is TGTGCCATCAGTGACCCAGTGGATGAAAAACTGTTTTTT. Translated, it gives CAISDPVDEKLFF.

The chain links TRBV15 to TRBJ2-5; 7 bases line up with TRBD1. Germline assignment: CDR1 LNHNV and CDR2 YYDKDF (reference sequence). The CDR3 consists of 15 residues. V trimming: 5 bases; J trimming: 5 bases; junction bases outside the gene matches: 11. The CDR3 DNA reads as TGTGCCACCAGCTCCTTGGGACAGCCGGGGGAGACCCAGTACTTC. The encoded protein is CATSSLGQPGETQYF. Full variable domain (remainder filled in from reference TRBV15 and TRBJ2-5): DAMVIQNPRYQVTQFGKPVTLSCSQTLNHNVMYWYQQKSSQAPKLLFHYYDKDFNNEADTPDNFQSRRPNTSFCFLDIRSPGLGDTAMYLCATSSLGQPGETQYFGPGTRLLVL.

V is TRBV5-6 and J is TRBJ1-2; TRBD1 might be the D (6 bases). Trimming left V 0 bases short and J 8 bases short, with 11 bases between. CDR3 length equals 13 residues. Germline V gene sequence: CDR1 SGHDT, CDR2 YYEEEE. CDR3 bases: TGTGCCAGCAGCTTGGACAGGGTGGGAGGCTACACCTTC. This translates into CASSLDRVGGYTF.

This rearrangement joins TRBV18 to TRBJ2-2; D uncertain. This CDR3 is built from 15 residues. Trimming left V 2 bases short and J 3 bases short, with 10 bases between. The germline gives CDR1 KGHSH, CDR2 LQKENI. Here the CDR3 DNA reads TGTGCCAGCTCACCAGGGCAGGTAGACACCGGGGAGCTGTTTTTT. This encodes CASSPGQVDTGELFF.

The genes are TRBV18 and TRBJ1-2, with a tentative D call TRBD1 (6 bases). V was shortened by 4 bases and J by 8 bases, with 17 bases between the two germline ends. CDR3 length: 14 amino acids. Germline V CDR1 and CDR2: KGHSH, LQKENI. The CDR3: CASSRDRYAPGYTF. The CDR3 DNA sequence: TGTGCCAGCTCACGCGACAGGTATGCACCAGGCTACACCTTC.